This T cell receptor (beta chain) was retrieved from a study of radiotherapy plus CTLA-4 blockade in lung cancer. Study-wide context: Disease control was seen in 25% to 40% of patients, objective responses in 18%. Whole-study results and caveats: Early blood T cell clone dynamics, with interferon-beta, were reported to best predict response. Researchers report tumor-derived TCR clones expanding in blood after radiotherapy plus ipilimumab.

The CDR3 extends over 14 amino acids. CDR1 and CDR2 (germline): SGHVS, FQNEAQ. V shed 6 bases and J 9 bases; nucleotides not matched to a gene: 13. Ipilimumab CTLA-4 blockade and focal radiation were given to patients with chemo-refractory metastatic non-small-cell lung cancer. Data came from immunoSEQ multiplex PCR; TCRdb stores just in-frame clones and leaves some out. Altogether more than 75,000 clones are present, 82% being singletons, with the ten largest covering 25%. For this clone: The antigen remains unidentified.

The clonotype comes from a human donor with non-small cell lung cancer that progressed on radiotherapy plus ipilimumab. The sequenced sample was peripheral blood, obtained from a patient treated with radiotherapy plus ipilimumab. The rearrangement joins TRBV7-8 to TRBJ2-7; 8 bases match TRBD1. Written as DNA, the CDR3 is TGTGCCAGCAGACCATGGACAGGGCCAAGGGGGCAGTACTTC. Translation gives CASRPWTGPRGQYF.